The entry that follows covers one T cell receptor beta chain sequence. Antigen specificity is unknown. Isolated RNA was reverse transcribed in full, so expressed TCRB transcripts were sequenced. Here immunoSEQ multiplex PCR was the method, and the copy in TCRdb shows in-frame clones only, minus some. The sample yields hundreds of thousands of clones, over 12% seen once. One heparinised draw, averaging roughly 110 mL, was taken per donor. With 5 bases removed from V and 1 base from J, the gap between germline ends came to 5 bases. CDR3 length: 11 amino acids. CDR1 DFQATT and CDR2 SNEGSKA come from the germline V gene (reference sequence). This entry comes from a study of beta chain features in type 1 diabetes. Notes on the study in general: Whether HLA type influences TCRB rearrangement remained unresolved here. TCRB CDR3 length was moderately but significantly reduced in all four CD4+ subsets of Type 1 diabetes patients.

Sequencing input: naive CD4+ T cells from blood. This rearrangement joins TRBV20-1 to TRBJ2-5; no reliable D call. The TCR comes from a man aged 18-30 years with type 1 diabetes. The CDR3 bases are TGCAGTGCTTTGGCCCAAGAGACCCAGTACTTC. As protein: CSALAQETQYF.